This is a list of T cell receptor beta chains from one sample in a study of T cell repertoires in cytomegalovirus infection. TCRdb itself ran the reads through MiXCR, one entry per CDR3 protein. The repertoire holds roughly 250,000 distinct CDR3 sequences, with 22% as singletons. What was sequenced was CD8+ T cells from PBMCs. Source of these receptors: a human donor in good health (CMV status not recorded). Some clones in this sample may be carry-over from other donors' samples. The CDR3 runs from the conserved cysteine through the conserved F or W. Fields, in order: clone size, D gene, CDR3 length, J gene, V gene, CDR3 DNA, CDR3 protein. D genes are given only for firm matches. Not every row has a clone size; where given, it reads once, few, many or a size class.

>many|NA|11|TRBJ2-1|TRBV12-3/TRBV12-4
TGTGCCAGCAGGCTCCTGACTGAGCAGTTCTTC
CASRLLTEQFF
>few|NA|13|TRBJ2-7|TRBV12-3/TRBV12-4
TGTGCCAGCACCCAGGACACGTCCTACGAGCAGTACTTC
CASTQDTSYEQYF
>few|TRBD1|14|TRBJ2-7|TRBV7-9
TGTGCCAGCAGCTCGGACAGGGGAACCTACGAGCAGTACTTC
CASSSDRGTYEQYF
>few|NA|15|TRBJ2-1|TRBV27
TGTGCCAGCAGTTCCCCGACTCCATCCTACAATGAGCAGTTCTTC
CASSSPTPSYNEQFF
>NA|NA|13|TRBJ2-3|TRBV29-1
TGCAGCGTCAGTCCGGGGGTTGGAGATACGCAGTATTTT
CSVSPGVGDTQYF
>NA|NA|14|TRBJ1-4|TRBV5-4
TGTGCCAGCAGCTCGGACGGAAATAATGAAAAACTGTTTTTT
CASSSDGNNEKLFF
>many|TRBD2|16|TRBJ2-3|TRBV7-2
TGTGCCAGCACCAAAATACGGACTAGCGGGAGGGATACGCAGTATTTT
CASTKIRTSGRDTQYF
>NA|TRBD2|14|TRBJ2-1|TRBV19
TGTGCCAGTAGTTTCGCGGGGGGGTACAATGAGCAGTTCTTC
CASSFAGGYNEQFF
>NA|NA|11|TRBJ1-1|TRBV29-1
TGCAGCATACCCTTAGGCACTGAAGCTTTCTTT
CSIPLGTEAFF
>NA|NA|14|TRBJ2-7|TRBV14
TGTGCCAGCAGCCAACCGACCACAGGGAGCGAGCAGTACTTC
CASSQPTTGSEQYF
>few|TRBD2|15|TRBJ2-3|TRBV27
TGTGCCAGCAGTTTAGGGCTAGCGGGGATAGATACGCAGTATTTT
CASSLGLAGIDTQYF
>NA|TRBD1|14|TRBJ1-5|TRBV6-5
TGTGCCAGCAGTTACGGGCAGGGGGTTCAGCCCCAGCATTTT
CASSYGQGVQPQHF
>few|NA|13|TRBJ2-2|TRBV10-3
TGTGCCATCAGTGATCATCGGAGCGGGGAGCTGTTTTTT
CAISDHRSGELFF
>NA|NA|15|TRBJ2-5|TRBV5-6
TGTGCCAGCAGCTCCGGGGGTATGTACCAAGAGACCCAGTACTTC
CASSSGGMYQETQYF
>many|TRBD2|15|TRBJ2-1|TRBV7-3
TGTGCCAGCAGCCCCCTAGCGGGGGGGCCCGATGAGCAGTTCTTC
CASSPLAGGPDEQFF
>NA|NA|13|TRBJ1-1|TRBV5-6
TGTGCCAGCAGCTTTGGTGAGGGGGGTGAAGCTTTCTTT
CASSFGEGGEAFF
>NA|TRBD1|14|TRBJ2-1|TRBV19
TGTGCCAGTAGCCCGACAGGGCCCTACAATGAGCAGTTCTTC
CASSPTGPYNEQFF
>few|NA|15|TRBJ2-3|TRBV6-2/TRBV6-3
TGTGCCAGCAGCCCGGGGGAGCGGTTGACAGATACGCAGTATTTT
CASSPGERLTDTQYF
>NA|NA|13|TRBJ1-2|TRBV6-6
TGTGCCAGCAGCGACGGGACCGTCTATGGCTACACCTTC
CASSDGTVYGYTF
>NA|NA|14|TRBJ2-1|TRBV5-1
TGCGCCAGCACCAGGGAGAGCTCCTACAATGAGCAGTTCTTC
CASTRESSYNEQFF
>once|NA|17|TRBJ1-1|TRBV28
TGTGCCAGCAGTCTCAATCCAACAGACTTAATGAACACTGAAGCTTTCTTT
CASSLNPTDLMNTEAFF
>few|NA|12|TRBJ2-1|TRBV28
TGTGCCACCCGGGACACCTACAATGAGCAGTTCTTC
CATRDTYNEQFF
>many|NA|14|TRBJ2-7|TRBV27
TGTGCCAGCAGTTTTGGAGGGAATCCTTACGAGCAGTACTTC
CASSFGGNPYEQYF
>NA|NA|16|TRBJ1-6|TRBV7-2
TGTGCCAGCAGCTACAGGTCGGCATTCCTCAATTCACCCCTCCACTTT
CASSYRSAFLNSPLHF
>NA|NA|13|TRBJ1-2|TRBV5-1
TGCGCCAGCACGTCACAGGGTGGGGATGGCTACACCTTC
CASTSQGGDGYTF
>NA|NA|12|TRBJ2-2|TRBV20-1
TGCAGTGCTACCCACGGCCCCGGGGAGCTGTTTTTT
CSATHGPGELFF
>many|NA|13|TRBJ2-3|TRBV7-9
TGTGCCAGCAGCCGTACAGGTGCAGATACGCAGTATTTT
CASSRTGADTQYF
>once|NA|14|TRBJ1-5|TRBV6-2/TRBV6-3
TGTGCCAGCAGTTGGGTGGCCAGCGATCAGCCCCAGCATTTT
CASSWVASDQPQHF
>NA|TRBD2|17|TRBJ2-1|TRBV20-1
TGCAGTGCCCCGAGGACTAGCGGGGTCAGCTCCTACAATGAGCAGTTCTTC
CSAPRTSGVSSYNEQFF
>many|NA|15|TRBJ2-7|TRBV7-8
TGTGCCAGCAGCTTAGTTGTTATCTCAGCCTACGAGCAGTACTTC
CASSLVVISAYEQYF
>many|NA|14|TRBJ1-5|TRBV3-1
TGTGCCAGCAGCTTCCGGGGTAGCAATCAGCCCCAGCATTTT
CASSFRGSNQPQHF
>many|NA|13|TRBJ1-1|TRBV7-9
TGTGCCAGCAGCCCGACTTCGGTAACTGAAGCTTTCTTT
CASSPTSVTEAFF
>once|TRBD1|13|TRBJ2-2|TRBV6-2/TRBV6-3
TGTGCCATACAGACAGGGATCACCGGAGAGCTGTTTTTT
CAIQTGITGELFF
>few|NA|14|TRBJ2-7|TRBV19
TGTGCCAGTAGTTTCTCAACAGGGAACTACGAGCAGTACTTC
CASSFSTGNYEQYF
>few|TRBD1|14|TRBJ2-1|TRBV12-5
TGTGCTAGTGACGCCGGGACAGCCTACAATGAGCAGTTCTTC
CASDAGTAYNEQFF
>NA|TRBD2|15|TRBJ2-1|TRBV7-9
TGTGCCAGCAGCTTAGGAGGCGGGGGGGGCGATGAGCAGTTCTTC
CASSLGGGGGDEQFF
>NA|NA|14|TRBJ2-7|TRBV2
TGTGCCAGCAGTGAAATAGAGGGAAGGAACGAGCAGTACTTC
CASSEIEGRNEQYF
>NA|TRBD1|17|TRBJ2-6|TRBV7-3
TGTGCCAGCAGCTCTGACAGGGGCGTCTCTGGGGCCAACGTCCTGACTTTC
CASSSDRGVSGANVLTF
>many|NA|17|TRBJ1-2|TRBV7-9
TGTGCCAGCAGCGGGGGCCCGGAGGCCAGGGCGGCCTATGGCTACACCTTC
CASSGGPEARAAYGYTF
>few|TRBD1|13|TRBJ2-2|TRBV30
TGTGCCTCCAGGGGGTTCGACACCGGGGAGCTGTTTTTT
CASRGFDTGELFF
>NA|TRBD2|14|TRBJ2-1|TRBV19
TGTGCCAGTAGAGGGGCCGGGGGGTCCCATGAGCAGTTCTTC
CASRGAGGSHEQFF
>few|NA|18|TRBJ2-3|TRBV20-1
TGCAGTGCTAGCGGGCTAGTGGGGCGGCTTACTAGCACAGATACGCAGTATTTT
CSASGLVGRLTSTDTQYF
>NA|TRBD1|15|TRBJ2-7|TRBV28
TGTGCCAGCAGTTCCAGGGGGTACCAGTCCTACGAGCAGTACTTC
CASSSRGYQSYEQYF
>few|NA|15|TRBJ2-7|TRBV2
TGTGCCAGCAGTGAAGTGGGGGGGCTGGCCTACGAGCAGTACTTC
CASSEVGGLAYEQYF
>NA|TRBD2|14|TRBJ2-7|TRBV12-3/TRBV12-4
TGTGCCAGCAGTTTCCCCGGGGGGTCCTACGAGCAGTACTTC
CASSFPGGSYEQYF
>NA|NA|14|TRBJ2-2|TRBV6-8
TGTGCCAGCAACGTCGTGGGGGACACCGGGGAGCTGTTTTTT
CASNVVGDTGELFF
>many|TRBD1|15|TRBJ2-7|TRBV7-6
TGTGCCAGCAGCTTAGGACAGGGGTTCGCCTACGAGCAGTACTTC
CASSLGQGFAYEQYF